This entry lists 21 T cell receptor beta chains sequenced from one sample in a study of T cell changes during pregnancy in multiple sclerosis. The data were produced by immunoSEQ multiplex PCR, yet TCRdb's version contains in-frame clones alone and is incomplete. The sample consists of about 27,000 clones, 88% of them appearing once. The source was CD8+ T cells from peripheral blood mononuclear cells, collected in the second trimester of pregnancy. These receptor sequences come from a female donor with multiple sclerosis, enrolled in a pregnancy study.

V usage is TRBV4-3 and J usage is TRBJ2-6, with a tentative D call TRBD1 (6 bases). V gave up 0 bases and J gave up 0 bases, with 15 bases separating them. Germline V gene sequence: CDR1 LGHNA, CDR2 YSLEER. The CDR3 spans 19 residues. This CDR3 is CASSQDDRWYSSGANVLTF. CDR3 bases: TGCGCCAGCAGCCAAGATGACAGGTGGTACAGCTCTGGGGCCAACGTCCTGACTTTC.

V and J are TRBV5-6 and TRBJ2-7, with D possibly matching TRBD2 (5 bases). The CDR3 totals 14 residues. Germline V gene lookup returns CDR1 SGHDT and CDR2 YYEEEE. Trimming shortened V by 2 bases and J by 6 bases, and 15 bases separated the two germline ends. Here the CDR3 reads CASSFPRQDSEQYF. Written as DNA, the CDR3 is TGTGCCAGCAGCTTTCCCAGGCAGGACTCCGAGCAGTACTTC.

This sequence joins TRBV4-2 and TRBJ1-5; weak D call: TRBD1 (6 bases). Germline assignment: CDR1 LGHNA and CDR2 YNFKEQ. The CDR3 is made up of 15 amino acids. Trimming removed 0 bases from V and 6 bases from J, with 12 bases in between. CDR3 region: CASSQDYRAVQPQHF. The CDR3 nucleotides read TGTGCCAGCAGCCAAGATTACAGGGCGGTTCAGCCCCAGCATTTT.

The J gene is TRBJ2-2, the V gene TRBV27; D remains unclear. V was clipped by 2 bases and J by 6 bases, with 7 bases between them. Germline CDR1 MNHEY, CDR2 SMNVEV (reference sequence). This CDR3 has 13 residues. CDR3 coding DNA: TGTGCCAGCAGTTTAATCGCGGCCGGGGAGCTGTTTTTT. Its translation: CASSLIAAGELFF.

The rearrangement uses TRBV6-5 and TRBJ1-2, with D possibly being TRBD1 (5 bases). V lost 2 bases to trimming and J lost 2 bases, with 12 bases between them. Per germline, CDR1 MNHEY and CDR2 SVGAGI. The CDR3 covers 15 residues. CDR3 loop: CASSYPGPGNYGYTF. As DNA, the CDR3 is TGTGCCAGCAGTTACCCTGGTCCAGGGAACTATGGCTACACCTTC.

The chain recombines TRBV27 with TRBJ1-1; 8 nucleotides align to TRBD1. Germline-derived CDR1 and CDR2 are MNHEY and SMNVEV (reference sequence). V was pared by 5 bases and J by 3 bases, with 14 bases of the junction left unmatched. CDR3 size: 17 residues. The chain's CDR3 is CASSAGAYTTGDTEAFF. DNA of the CDR3: TGTGCCAGCAGTGCTGGGGCGTATACGACAGGGGACACTGAAGCTTTCTTT.

This clone was observed a few times. The chain links TRBV15 to TRBJ1-4; tentative D call: TRBD1 (6 bases). The V gene's germline CDR1 is LNHNV and CDR2 YYDKDF (reference sequence). V lost 0 bases, J lost 7 bases, and 12 bases lay in between. The CDR3 spans 15 residues. For the CDR3, the DNA is TGTGCCACCAGCAGAGATAGGCAGGGGAGTGAAAAACTGTTTTTT. The encoded protein is CATSRDRQGSEKLFF. The full variable domain, rest sourced from reference TRBV15 and TRBJ1-4, is DAMVIQNPRYQVTQFGKPVTLSCSQTLNHNVMYWYQQKSSQAPKLLFHYYDKDFNNEADTPDNFQSRRPNTSFCFLDIRSPGLGDTAMYLCATSRDRQGSEKLFFGSGTQLSVL.

The J gene is TRBJ1-3, the V gene TRBV6-5; TRBD1 is a possible D gene (6 bases). Germline V gives CDR1 MNHEY, CDR2 SVGAGI. The CDR3 covers 14 residues. V lost 5 bases, J lost 4 bases, and 12 bases lay in between. The CDR3 is CASSTGQLGNTIYF. The CDR3 DNA reads as TGTGCCAGCAGTACCGGACAGCTCGGAAACACCATATATTTT.

The chain joins TRBV6-4 to TRBJ2-7; TRBD2 matches at 14 bases. Germline lookup yields CDR1 MRHNA and CDR2 SNTAGT. This CDR3 region has 15 residues. Trimming cost V 0 bases and J 6 bases; bases outside gene matches: 1. CDR3 DNA: TGTGCCAGCAGTGACTCGACTAGCGGGGGGGCCGAGCAGTACTTC. Translated: CASSDSTSGGAEQYF.

This chain joins TRBV7-9 and TRBJ2-1, with 7 bases identical to TRBD1. Germline CDR1 and CDR2: SEHNR and FQNEAQ (reference sequence). This CDR3 is 16 amino acids long. Germline trimming cut 5 bases from V and 8 bases from J; bases unmatched to any gene: 15. CDR3 protein: CASSGRQGMGFDEQFF. In DNA, the CDR3 is TGTGCCAGCAGCGGCCGACAGGGAATGGGTTTCGATGAGCAGTTCTTC.

J is TRBJ1-1 and V is TRBV14; TRBD1 might be the D (5 bases). Trimming removed 0 bases from V and 3 bases from J, with 8 bases in between. The CDR3 is made up of 14 amino acids. Per germline, CDR1 SGHDN and CDR2 FVKESK. The CDR3 region is CASSQDWGDTEAFF. The CDR3 DNA reads as TGTGCCAGCAGCCAAGATTGGGGGGACACTGAAGCTTTCTTT.

The rearrangement joins TRBV7-6 to TRBJ1-1; TRBD1 matches 7 bases. The CDR3 covers 15 residues. Germline V gene data show CDR1 as SGHVS and CDR2 as FNYEAQ. V trimming: 3 bases; J trimming: 5 bases; junction bases outside the gene matches: 9. The CDR3 is CASSFWEGGETEAFF. DNA of the CDR3: TGTGCCAGCAGCTTCTGGGAAGGGGGCGAAACTGAAGCTTTCTTT.

The chain joins TRBV7-9 to TRBJ2-2; 9 positions match TRBD1. The CDR3 extends over 15 amino acids. J lost 7 bases, V lost 5 bases, and 8 bases had no gene match. Looked up from germline, CDR1 is SEHNR and CDR2 is FQNEAQ (reference sequence). CDR3 loop: CASSQQGARHGELFF. The CDR3 DNA sequence: TGTGCCAGCAGCCAACAGGGGGCGCGCCACGGGGAGCTGTTTTTT.

The V gene is TRBV9, the J gene TRBJ1-3, with D unresolved. The CDR3 consists of 13 residues. The germline CDR1 and CDR2 sequences are SGDLS and YYNGEE. The V gene lost 0 bases and the J gene lost 9 bases, with 10 bases spanning the gap. The CDR3 nucleotides are TGTGCCAGCAGCGTAGGAGGTTTTGGCACCATATATTTT. Its translation is CASSVGGFGTIYF.

The chain has TRBV2 and TRBJ1-1, with TRBD1 matching 10 bases. CDR1 SNHLY and CDR2 FYNNEI come from the germline V gene. J lost 3 bases, V lost 7 bases, and 14 bases had no gene match. CDR3 length equals 17 residues. CDR3 region: CASTISGTGALDTEAFF. The CDR3 nucleotides read TGTGCCAGCACTATCTCCGGGACAGGGGCCCTCGACACTGAAGCTTTCTTT.

V usage is TRBV7-9 and J usage is TRBJ1-1; the match to TRBD1 covers 7 bases. From germline, CDR1 is SEHNR and CDR2 FQNEAQ (reference sequence). CDR3 length: 12 amino acids. V lost 5 bases to trimming and J lost 6 bases; unmatched junction nucleotides: 3. The CDR3 coding sequence is TGTGCCAGCAGCCCCGGGACAGCTGAAGCTTTCTTT. Translation: CASSPGTAEAFF.

V gene TRBV7-3 combines with J gene TRBJ2-7; 7 nucleotides agree with TRBD1. The CDR3 sequence is 11 residues long. The V and J ends lost 6 bases and 6 bases, in that order; junction bases with no gene match: 2. Per the germline V gene, CDR1 is SGHTA and CDR2 is FQGTGA. The CDR3 region has the DNA TGTGCCAGCAGTTCAGGGGGCGAGCAGTACTTC. Translation: CASSSGGEQYF.

V usage is TRBV10-3 and J usage is TRBJ2-3; D is undetermined. The germline V gene encodes CDR1 ENHRY and CDR2 SYGVKD. Deletions cut 10 bases from V and 6 bases from J, with 17 bases between. The CDR3 has 13 residues. The CDR3 protein is CATTLEEKDTQYF. The DNA of the CDR3 is TGTGCCACCACCCTAGAGGAGAAGGATACGCAGTATTTT.

This clone has only one observation. This sequence joins TRBV6-5 and TRBJ2-7; 7 bases fit TRBD2. From germline, CDR1 is MNHEY and CDR2 SVGAGI. Germline trimming cut 8 bases from V and 1 base from J; bases unmatched to any gene: 8. The CDR3 is 14 residues long. As DNA, the CDR3 is TGTGCCAGCCGGAGCGGGGCCAGTTCCTACGAGCAGTACTTC. Translation gives CASRSGASSYEQYF.

This clone is a singleton in its sample. The chain recombines TRBV7-9 with TRBJ2-3; 7 bases are a match to TRBD2. The CDR3 spans 17 residues. Losses at the gene ends were 5 bases for V and 3 bases for J; bases not matched to a gene: 14. Germline V CDR1 and CDR2: SEHNR, FQNEAQ (reference sequence). The CDR3 region has the DNA TGTGCCAGCAGCCCCCCTGGCCGGCGGGGGATTACAGATACGCAGTATTTT. It codes for CASSPPGRRGITDTQYF.

As DNA, the CDR3 is TGTGCCACCAGCAGAGACCGGGGGGCCTCCGAGCAGTACTTC. This gives the protein CATSRDRGASEQYF. The chain links TRBV15 to TRBJ2-7; a weak D match, TRBD2 (7 bases). Germline V gives CDR1 LNHNV, CDR2 YYDKDF (reference sequence). V was trimmed by 0 bases and J by 6 bases, leaving 12 bases between them. The CDR3 length is 14 residues.